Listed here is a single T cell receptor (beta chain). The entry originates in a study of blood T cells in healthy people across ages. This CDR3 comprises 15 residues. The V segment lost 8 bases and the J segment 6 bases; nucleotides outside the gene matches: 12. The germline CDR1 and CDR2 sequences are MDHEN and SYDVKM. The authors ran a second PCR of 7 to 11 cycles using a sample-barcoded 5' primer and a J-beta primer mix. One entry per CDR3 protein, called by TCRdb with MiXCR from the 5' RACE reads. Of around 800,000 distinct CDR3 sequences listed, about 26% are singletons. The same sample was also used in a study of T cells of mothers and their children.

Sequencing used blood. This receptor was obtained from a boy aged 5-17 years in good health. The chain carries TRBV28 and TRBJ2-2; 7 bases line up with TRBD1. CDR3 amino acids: CASGDTGQLAGELFF. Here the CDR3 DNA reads TGTGCCAGCGGGGATACGGGACAGTTGGCCGGGGAGCTGTTTTTT.